Presented here are 5 T cell receptor beta chains from one specimen sequenced in a study of PD-1 blockade in mismatch repair-deficient tumors. Sequencing used immunoSEQ multiplex PCR; TCRdb keeps in-frame clones, though not all of them. The table records under 75,000 clones, 70% to 90% of them present only once. Specimen: peripheral blood, collected 52 weeks after starting pembrolizumab. Every receptor here comes from an adult with mismatch repair-deficient cancer.

This sequence joins TRBV10-3 and TRBJ2-7; D is possibly TRBD2 (6 bases). The V gene lost 3 bases and the J gene lost 7 bases, with 16 bases spanning the gap. Germline V lookup: CDR1 ENHRY, CDR2 SYGVKD. The CDR3 is 14 amino acids. This chain's CDR3 is CAISDSRGTVEQYF. The CDR3 nucleotides read TGTGCCATCAGTGATTCGCGCGGGACGGTGGAGCAGTACTTC.

V usage is TRBV11-3 and J usage is TRBJ2-5, with D tentatively TRBD1 (5 bases). V dropped 2 bases and J dropped 4 bases, with 11 bases sitting between them. The CDR3 length is 14 residues. The germline V gene encodes CDR1 SGHNT and CDR2 YENEEA. This CDR3 reads CASSLSGLGETQYF. In DNA form, the CDR3 reads TGTGCCAGCAGCTTATCAGGGCTTGGAGAGACCCAGTACTTC.

CDR3 nucleotide sequence: TGTGCCAGCAGCCCACCTTCCACAGGGAGCAACGAGCAGTACTTC. This encodes CASSPPSTGSNEQYF. The chain couples TRBV7-8 to TRBJ2-7, with D perhaps matching TRBD1 (6 bases). The CDR3 covers 15 residues. Per the germline V gene, CDR1 is SGHVS and CDR2 is FQNEAQ. Trimming cost V 5 bases and J 5 bases, with 19 bases left between them.

The chain couples TRBV11-2 to TRBJ1-2; tentatively, D is TRBD1 (6 bases). This CDR3 region has 15 residues. In germline, CDR1 is SGHAT, CDR2 FQNNGV. Trimming left V 4 bases short and J 8 bases short, with 20 bases between. The CDR3 nucleotides are TGTGCCAGCAGCTCCGGACAGTCTCATCCGCTGGGCTACACCTTC. Its protein is CASSSGQSHPLGYTF.

This sequence joins TRBV9 and TRBJ1-3; D not certain. The CDR3 is 18 residues long. Trimming stripped 3 bases from V and 2 bases from J, with 21 bases between. Germline CDR1 SGDLS, CDR2 YYNGEE. CDR3 sequence (DNA): TGTGCCAGCAGCGCCAACCCCCGTGGTTTTACGGCTGGAAACACCATATATTTT. Its translation is CASSANPRGFTAGNTIYF.